The clone carrying this TCR beta chain appeared a few times. Its cognate antigen is unknown. The CDR3 runs 15 residues. Trimming at V came to 5 bases and at J to 10 bases, leaving 13 bases not matched to a gene. CDR1 and CDR2 (germline): SGHVS, FQNEAQ. The data derive from a study of T cell repertoires in cytomegalovirus infection. Study-wide results and caveats: Within the response measured ex vivo, HLA-C-restricted CMV-specific TCR beta clonotypes were dominant.

TCRdb called the reads again in MiXCR, with one record for every CDR3 protein. The sample has a few hundred thousand distinct CDR3 sequences, about 39% seen once. The starting material was cultured PBMCs, obtained from culture after CMV antigen stimulation. This sequence originates from a human donor in good health (CMV status not recorded). Some clones in this sample may be carry-over from other donors' samples. This chain connects TRBV7-8 to TRBJ1-4, with TRBD1 matching over 7 bases. The CDR3, as DNA: TGTGCCAGCAGCCCAGACAGGGTTCGGTATGGAAAACTGTTTTTT. Amino acid sequence: CASSPDRVRYGKLFF.